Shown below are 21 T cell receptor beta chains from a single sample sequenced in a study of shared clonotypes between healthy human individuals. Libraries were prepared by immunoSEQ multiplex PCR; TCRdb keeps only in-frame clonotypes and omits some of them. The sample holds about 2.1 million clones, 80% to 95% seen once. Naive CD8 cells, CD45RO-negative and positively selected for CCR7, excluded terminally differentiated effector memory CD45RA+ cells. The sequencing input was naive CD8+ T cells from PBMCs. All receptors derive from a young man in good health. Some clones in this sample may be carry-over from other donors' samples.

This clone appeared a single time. CDR3 bases: TGTGCCAGCAGCGGAGGACGTGCAGATACGCAGTATTTT. It encodes CASSGGRADTQYF. This chain uses TRBV7-3 with TRBJ2-3; a possible D gene is TRBD2 (5 bases). The CDR3 has 13 amino acids. Trimming removed 5 bases at V and 4 bases at J, with 10 bases between. CDR1 is SGHTA, CDR2 FQGTGA, per germline.

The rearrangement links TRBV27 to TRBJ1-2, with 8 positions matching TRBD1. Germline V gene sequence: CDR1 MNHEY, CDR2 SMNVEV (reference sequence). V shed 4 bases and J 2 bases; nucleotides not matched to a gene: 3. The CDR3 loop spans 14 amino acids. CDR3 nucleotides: TGTGCCAGCAGTTCACAGGGGGGAAACTATGGCTACACCTTC. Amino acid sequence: CASSSQGGNYGYTF.

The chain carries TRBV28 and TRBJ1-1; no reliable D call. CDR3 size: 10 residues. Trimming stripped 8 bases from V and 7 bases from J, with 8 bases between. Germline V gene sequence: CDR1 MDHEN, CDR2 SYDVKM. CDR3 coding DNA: TGTGCCAGCGAGCGGTTTGAAGCTTTCTTT. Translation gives CASERFEAFF.

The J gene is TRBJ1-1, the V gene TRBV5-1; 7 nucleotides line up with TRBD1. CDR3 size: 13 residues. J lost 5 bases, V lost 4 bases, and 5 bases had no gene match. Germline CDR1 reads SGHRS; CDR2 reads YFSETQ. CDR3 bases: TGCGCCAGCAGCCCAGGGGGATGGACTGAAGCTTTCTTT. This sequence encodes CASSPGGWTEAFF.

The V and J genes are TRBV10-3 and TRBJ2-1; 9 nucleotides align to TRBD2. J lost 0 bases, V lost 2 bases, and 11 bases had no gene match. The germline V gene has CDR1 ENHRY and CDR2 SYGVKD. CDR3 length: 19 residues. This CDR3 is CAISEPPESGRSSYNEQFF. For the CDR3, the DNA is TGTGCCATCAGTGAGCCTCCGGAGAGCGGGAGGAGCTCCTACAATGAGCAGTTCTTC.

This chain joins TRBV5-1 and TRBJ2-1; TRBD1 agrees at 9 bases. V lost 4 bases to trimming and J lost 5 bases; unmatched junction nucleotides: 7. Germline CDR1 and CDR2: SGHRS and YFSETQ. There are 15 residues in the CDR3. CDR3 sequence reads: CASSPRDRDHNEQFF. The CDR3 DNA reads TGCGCCAGCAGCCCCCGGGACAGGGACCACAATGAGCAGTTCTTC.

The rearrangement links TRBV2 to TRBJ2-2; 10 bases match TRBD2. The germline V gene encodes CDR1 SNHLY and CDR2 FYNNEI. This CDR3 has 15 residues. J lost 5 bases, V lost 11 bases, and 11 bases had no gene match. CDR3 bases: TGTGCCGGCGGGGGGCGGACTAGCGGTACCGGGGAGCTGTTTTTT. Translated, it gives CAGGGRTSGTGELFF. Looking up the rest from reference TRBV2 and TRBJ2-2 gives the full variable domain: EPEVTQTPSHQVTQMGQEVILRCVPISNHLYFYWYRQILGQKVEFLVSFYNNEISEKSEIFDDQFSVERPDGSNFTLKIRSTKLEDSAMYFCAGGGRTSGTGELFFGEGSRLTVL.

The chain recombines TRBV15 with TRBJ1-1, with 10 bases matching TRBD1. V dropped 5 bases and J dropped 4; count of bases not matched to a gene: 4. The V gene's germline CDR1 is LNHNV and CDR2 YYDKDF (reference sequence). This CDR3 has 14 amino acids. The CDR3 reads CATSPGTGVTEAFF. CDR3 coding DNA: TGTGCCACCAGCCCCGGGACAGGGGTCACTGAAGCTTTCTTT.

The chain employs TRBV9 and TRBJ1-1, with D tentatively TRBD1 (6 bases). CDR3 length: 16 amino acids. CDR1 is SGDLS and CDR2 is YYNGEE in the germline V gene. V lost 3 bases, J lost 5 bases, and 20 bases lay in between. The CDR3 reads CASSGERGTPETEAFF. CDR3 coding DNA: TGTGCCAGCAGCGGAGAGAGAGGGACACCGGAGACTGAAGCTTTCTTT.

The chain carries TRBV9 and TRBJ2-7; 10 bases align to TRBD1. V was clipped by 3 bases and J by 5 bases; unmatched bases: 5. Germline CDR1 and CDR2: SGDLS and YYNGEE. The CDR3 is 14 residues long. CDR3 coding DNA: TGTGCCAGCAGCGCGGGGACAGGGGCCCACGAGCAGTACTTC. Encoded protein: CASSAGTGAHEQYF.

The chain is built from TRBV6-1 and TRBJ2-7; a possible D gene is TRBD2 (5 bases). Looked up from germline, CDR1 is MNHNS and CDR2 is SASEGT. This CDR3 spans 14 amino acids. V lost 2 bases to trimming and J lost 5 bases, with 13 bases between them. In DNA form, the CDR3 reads TGTGCCAGCAGTGAATACCCAGCGGAAAACGAGCAGTACTTC. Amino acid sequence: CASSEYPAENEQYF.

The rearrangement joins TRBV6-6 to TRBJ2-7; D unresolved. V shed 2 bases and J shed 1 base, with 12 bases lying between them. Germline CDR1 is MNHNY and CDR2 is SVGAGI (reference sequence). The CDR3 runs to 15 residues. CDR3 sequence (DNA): TGTGCCAGCAGTTACGCATCTGGCGGATCCTACGAGCAGTACTTC. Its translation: CASSYASGGSYEQYF.

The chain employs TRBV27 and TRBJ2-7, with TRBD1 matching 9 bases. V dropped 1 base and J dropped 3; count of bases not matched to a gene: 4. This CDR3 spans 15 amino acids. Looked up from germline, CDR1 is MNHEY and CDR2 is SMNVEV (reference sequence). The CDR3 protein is CASSLWTGAIYEQYF. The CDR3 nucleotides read TGTGCCAGCAGTTTATGGACAGGGGCAATCTACGAGCAGTACTTC.

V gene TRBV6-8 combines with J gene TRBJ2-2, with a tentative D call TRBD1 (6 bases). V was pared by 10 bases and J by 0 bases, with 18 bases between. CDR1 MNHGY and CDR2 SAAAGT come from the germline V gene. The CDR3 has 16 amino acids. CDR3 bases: TGTGCCACCTCCCCAAGACAGGACGCGAACACCGGGGAGCTGTTTTTT. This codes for CATSPRQDANTGELFF.

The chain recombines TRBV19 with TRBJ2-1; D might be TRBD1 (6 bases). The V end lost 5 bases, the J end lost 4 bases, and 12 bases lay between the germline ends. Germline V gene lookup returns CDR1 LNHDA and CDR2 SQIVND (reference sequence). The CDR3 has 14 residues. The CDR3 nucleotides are TGTGCCAGTAGTGCCCAGGACAGTTACAATGAGCAGTTCTTC. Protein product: CASSAQDSYNEQFF. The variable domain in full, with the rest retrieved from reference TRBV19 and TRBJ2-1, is DGGITQSPKYLFRKEGQNVTLSCEQNLNHDAMYWYRQDPGQGLRLIYYSQIVNDFQKGDIAEGYSVSREKKESFPLTVTSAQKNPTAFYLCASSAQDSYNEQFFGPGTRLTVL.

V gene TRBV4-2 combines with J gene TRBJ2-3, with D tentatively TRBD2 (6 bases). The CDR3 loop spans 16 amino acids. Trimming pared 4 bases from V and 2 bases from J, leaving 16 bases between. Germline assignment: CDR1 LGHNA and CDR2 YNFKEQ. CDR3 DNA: TGTGCCAGCAGCCCCCCAAGCGGGCGGCACACAGATACGCAGTATTTT. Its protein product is CASSPPSGRHTDTQYF.

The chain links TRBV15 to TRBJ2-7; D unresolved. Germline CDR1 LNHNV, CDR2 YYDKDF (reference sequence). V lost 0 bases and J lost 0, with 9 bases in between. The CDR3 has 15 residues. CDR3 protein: CATSRDSLTSYEQYF. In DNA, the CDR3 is TGTGCCACCAGCAGAGATTCACTAACCTCCTACGAGCAGTACTTC.

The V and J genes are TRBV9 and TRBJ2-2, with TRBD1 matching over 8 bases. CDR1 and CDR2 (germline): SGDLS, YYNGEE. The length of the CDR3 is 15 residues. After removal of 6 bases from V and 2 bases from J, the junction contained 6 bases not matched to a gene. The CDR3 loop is CASNPPGGNTGELFF. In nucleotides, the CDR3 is TGTGCCAGCAACCCGCCAGGGGGCAACACCGGGGAGCTGTTTTTT.

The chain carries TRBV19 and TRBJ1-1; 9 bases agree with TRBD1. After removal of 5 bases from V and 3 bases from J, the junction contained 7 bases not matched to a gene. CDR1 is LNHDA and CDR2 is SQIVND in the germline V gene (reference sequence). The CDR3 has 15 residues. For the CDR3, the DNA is TGTGCCAGTAGTTCTCGACAGGGGGGATACACTGAAGCTTTCTTT. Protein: CASSSRQGGYTEAFF.

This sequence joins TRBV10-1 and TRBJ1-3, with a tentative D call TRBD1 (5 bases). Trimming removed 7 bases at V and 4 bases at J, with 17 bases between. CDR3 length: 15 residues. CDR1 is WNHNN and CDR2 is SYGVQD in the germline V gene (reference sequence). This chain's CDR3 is CASIGDESRGNTIYF. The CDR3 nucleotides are TGCGCCAGCATCGGGGACGAGAGCCGAGGAAACACCATATATTTT.

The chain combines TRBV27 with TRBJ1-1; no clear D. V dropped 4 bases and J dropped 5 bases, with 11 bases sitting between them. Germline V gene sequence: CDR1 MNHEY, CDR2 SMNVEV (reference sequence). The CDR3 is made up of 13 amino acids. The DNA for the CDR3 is TGTGCCAGCAGTTCCCGCTCCTGGACTGAAGCTTTCTTT. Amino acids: CASSSRSWTEAFF.